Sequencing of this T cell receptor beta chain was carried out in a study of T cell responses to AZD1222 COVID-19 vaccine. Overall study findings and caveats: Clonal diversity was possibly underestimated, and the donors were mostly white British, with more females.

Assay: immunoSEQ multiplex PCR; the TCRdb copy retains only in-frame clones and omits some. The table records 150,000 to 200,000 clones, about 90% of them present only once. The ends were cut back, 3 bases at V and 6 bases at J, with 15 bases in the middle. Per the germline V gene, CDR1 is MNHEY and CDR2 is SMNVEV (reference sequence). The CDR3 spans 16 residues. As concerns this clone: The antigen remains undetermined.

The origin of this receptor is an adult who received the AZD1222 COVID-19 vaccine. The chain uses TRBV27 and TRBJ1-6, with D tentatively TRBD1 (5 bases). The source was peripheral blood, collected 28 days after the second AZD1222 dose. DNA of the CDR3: TGTGCCAGCAGTTTCCAGGGCAGCTTGGCTAATTCACCCCTCCACTTT. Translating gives CASSFQGSLANSPLHF.